This T cell receptor beta chain was identified in a study of identical twins. General study results and limits: Potential partial confounding of zero-insertion analyses by invariant MAIT and iNKT cells was noted. The more abundant beta clonotypes in cord blood had fewer insertions, and memory repertoires did not show this.

This CDR3 region has 15 residues. Germline CDR1 and CDR2: SGDLS and YYNGEE. Trimming took 4 bases from V and 3 from J, leaving 15 bases between them. As concerns this clonotype: What it binds is not known.

A universal primer site was incorporated via template switching, and the cDNA contained unique molecular identifiers. TCRdb recomputed calls from the 5' RACE reads with MiXCR, one row per CDR3 protein. Among 690,000 or so distinct CDR3 sequences listed, approximately 9% were seen once. These data were also reused for a study on yellow fever vaccine responses in identical twins. That investigation notes: Twins' vaccine T cell response reportedly seemed partly convergent, partly personalized.

Sequencing was performed on PBMCs. This TCR derives from a young woman in good health. V usage is TRBV9 and J usage is TRBJ2-3; no clear D gene. The CDR3 DNA is TGTGCCAGCAGCTTACTCACAACCAGGACAGATACGCAGTATTTT. Translated, it gives CASSLLTTRTDTQYF.